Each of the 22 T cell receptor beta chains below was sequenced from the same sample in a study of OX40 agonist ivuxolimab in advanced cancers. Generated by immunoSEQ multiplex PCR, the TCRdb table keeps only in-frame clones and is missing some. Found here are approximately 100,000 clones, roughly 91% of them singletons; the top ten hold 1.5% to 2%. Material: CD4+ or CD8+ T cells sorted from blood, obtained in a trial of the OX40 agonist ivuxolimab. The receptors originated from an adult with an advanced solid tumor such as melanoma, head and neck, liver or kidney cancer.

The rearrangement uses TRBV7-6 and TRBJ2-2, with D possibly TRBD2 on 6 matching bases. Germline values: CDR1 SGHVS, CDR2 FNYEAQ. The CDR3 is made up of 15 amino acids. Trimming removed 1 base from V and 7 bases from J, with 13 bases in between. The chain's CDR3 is CASSLVAGRGGELFF. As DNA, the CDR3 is TGTGCCAGCAGCTTAGTTGCAGGGCGGGGCGGGGAGCTGTTTTTT.

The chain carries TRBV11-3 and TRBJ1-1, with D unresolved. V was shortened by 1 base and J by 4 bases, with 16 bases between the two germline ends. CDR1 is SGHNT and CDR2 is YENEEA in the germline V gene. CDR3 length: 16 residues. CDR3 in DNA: TGTGCCAGCAGCTTAGCGTCTTGGGAACGTCGCACTGAAGCTTTCTTT. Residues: CASSLASWERRTEAFF.

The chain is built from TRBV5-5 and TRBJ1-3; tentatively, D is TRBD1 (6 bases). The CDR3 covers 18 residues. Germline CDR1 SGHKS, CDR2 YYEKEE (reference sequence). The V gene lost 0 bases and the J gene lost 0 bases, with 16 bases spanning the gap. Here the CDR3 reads CASSLGFDRPYSGNTIYF. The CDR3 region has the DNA TGTGCCAGCAGCTTGGGATTCGACAGGCCTTACTCTGGAAACACCATATATTTT.

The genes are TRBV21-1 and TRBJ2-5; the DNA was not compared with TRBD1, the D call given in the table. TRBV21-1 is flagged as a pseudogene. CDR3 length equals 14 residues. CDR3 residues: CASSMLQGRETQYF. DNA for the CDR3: TGTGCCAGCAGCATGCTACAGGGAAGGGAGACCCAGTACTTC.

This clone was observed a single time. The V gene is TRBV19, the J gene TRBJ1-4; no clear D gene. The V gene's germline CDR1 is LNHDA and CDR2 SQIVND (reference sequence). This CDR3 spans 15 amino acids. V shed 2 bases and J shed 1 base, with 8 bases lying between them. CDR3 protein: CASSISGLTNEKLFF. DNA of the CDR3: TGTGCCAGTAGTATATCGGGGTTAACTAATGAAAAACTGTTTTTT.

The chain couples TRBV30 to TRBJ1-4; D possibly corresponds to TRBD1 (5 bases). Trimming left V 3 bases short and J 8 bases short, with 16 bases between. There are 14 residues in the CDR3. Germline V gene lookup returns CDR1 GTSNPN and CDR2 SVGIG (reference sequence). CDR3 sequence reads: CAWSPGLGREKLFF. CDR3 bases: TGTGCCTGGAGCCCCGGGCTGGGGCGGGAAAAACTGTTTTTT.

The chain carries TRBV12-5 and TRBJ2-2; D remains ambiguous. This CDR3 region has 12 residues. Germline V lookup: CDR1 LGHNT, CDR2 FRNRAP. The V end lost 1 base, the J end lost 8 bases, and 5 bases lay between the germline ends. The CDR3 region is CASGLAQGELFF. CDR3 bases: TGTGCTAGTGGTTTGGCTCAGGGGGAGCTGTTTTTT.

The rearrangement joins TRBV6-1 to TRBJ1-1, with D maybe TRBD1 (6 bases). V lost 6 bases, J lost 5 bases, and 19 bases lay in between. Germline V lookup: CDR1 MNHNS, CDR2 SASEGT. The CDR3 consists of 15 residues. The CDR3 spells CASSLEWGARTEAFF. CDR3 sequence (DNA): TGTGCCAGCAGCCTAGAATGGGGGGCGCGGACTGAAGCTTTCTTT.

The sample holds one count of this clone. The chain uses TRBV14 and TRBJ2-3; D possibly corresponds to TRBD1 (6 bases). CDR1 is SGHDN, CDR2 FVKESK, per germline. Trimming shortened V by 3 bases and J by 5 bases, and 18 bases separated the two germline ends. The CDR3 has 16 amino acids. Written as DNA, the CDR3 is TGTGCCAGCAGCCAGGATACAACGTCAGGGGAAGATACGCAGTATTTT. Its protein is CASSQDTTSGEDTQYF.

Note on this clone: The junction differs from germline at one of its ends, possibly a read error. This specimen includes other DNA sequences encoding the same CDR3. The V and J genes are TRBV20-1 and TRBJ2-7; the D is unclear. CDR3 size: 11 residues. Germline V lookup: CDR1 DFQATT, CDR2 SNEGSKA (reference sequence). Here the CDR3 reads CSARGPYEQYF. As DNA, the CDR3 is TGCAGTGCGAGAGGCCCCTACGAGCAGTACTTC.

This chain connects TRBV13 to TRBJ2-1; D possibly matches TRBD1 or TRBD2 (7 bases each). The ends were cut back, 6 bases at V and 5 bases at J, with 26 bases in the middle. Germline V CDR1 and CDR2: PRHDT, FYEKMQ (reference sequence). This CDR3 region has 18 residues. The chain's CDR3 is CASRPIGPGRGRHNEQFF. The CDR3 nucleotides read TGTGCCAGCAGACCAATCGGCCCGGGGAGGGGGCGCCACAATGAGCAGTTCTTC.

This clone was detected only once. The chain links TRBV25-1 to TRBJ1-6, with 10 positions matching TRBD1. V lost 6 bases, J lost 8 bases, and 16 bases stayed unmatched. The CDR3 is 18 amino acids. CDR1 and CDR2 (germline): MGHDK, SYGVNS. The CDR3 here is CASRRRGGTGVIYSPLHF. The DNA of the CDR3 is TGTGCCAGCAGGAGACGAGGGGGGACAGGGGTTATATATTCACCCCTCCACTTT.

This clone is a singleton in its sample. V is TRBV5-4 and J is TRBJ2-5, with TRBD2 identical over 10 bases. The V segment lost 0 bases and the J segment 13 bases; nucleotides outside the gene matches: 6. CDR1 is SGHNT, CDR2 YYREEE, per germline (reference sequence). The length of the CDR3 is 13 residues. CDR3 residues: CASSLGSGRTLYF. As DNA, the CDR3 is TGTGCCAGCAGCTTGGGTAGCGGGAGGACGCTGTACTTC.

CDR3 nucleotide sequence: TGCGCCAGCAGCCAAGGCAGGTTAAGGGACGAGCAGTACTTC. Translated, it gives CASSQGRLRDEQYF. The rearrangement links TRBV4-1 to TRBJ2-7, with D hard to call. V was trimmed by 1 base and J by 5 bases, leaving 12 bases between them. Germline-derived CDR1 and CDR2 are MGHRA and YSYEKL. The CDR3 runs 14 residues.

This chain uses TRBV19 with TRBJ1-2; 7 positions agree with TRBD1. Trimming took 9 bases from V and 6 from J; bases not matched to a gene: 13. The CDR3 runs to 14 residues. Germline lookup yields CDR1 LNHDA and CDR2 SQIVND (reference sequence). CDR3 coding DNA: TGTGCCAGCCGTACCTTGACAGGGAGCGATGGCTACACCTTC. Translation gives CASRTLTGSDGYTF.

The CDR3 DNA sequence: TGTGCCAGCAGTTTAATGGCAGGGAGGCAGCCCCAGCATTTT. Its translation is CASSLMAGRQPQHF. V and J are TRBV28 and TRBJ1-5; TRBD1 might be the D (5 bases). Germline V gene lookup returns CDR1 MDHEN and CDR2 SYDVKM. V lost 2 bases and J 7 bases, leaving 12 bases between the germline ends. The length of the CDR3 is 14 residues.

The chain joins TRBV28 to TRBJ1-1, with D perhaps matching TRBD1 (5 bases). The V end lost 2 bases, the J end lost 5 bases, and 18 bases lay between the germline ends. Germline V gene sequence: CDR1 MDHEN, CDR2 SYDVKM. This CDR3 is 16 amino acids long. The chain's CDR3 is CASSLTGDSSYTEAFF. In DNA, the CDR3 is TGTGCCAGCAGTTTAACCGGGGACTCAAGTTATACTGAAGCTTTCTTT.

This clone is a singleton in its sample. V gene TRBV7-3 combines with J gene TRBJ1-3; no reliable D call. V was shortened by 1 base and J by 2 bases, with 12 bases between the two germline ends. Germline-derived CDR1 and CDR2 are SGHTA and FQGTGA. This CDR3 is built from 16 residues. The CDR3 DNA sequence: TGTGCCAGCAGCTTAAGGTCAGAACCTACTGGAAACACCATATATTTT. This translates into CASSLRSEPTGNTIYF.

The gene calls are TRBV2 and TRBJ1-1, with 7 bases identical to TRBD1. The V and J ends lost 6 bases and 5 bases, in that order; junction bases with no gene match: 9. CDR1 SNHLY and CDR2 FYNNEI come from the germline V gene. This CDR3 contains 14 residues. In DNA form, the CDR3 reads TGTGCCAGCAGCCCGACAGGGACGGGGACTGAAGCTTTCTTT. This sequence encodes CASSPTGTGTEAFF.

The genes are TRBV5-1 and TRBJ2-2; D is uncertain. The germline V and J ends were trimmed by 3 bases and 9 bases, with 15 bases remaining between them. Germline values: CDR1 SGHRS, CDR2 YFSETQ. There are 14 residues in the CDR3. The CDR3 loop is CASSSRTDSWELFF. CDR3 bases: TGCGCCAGCAGCTCGCGTACAGATAGCTGGGAGCTGTTTTTT.

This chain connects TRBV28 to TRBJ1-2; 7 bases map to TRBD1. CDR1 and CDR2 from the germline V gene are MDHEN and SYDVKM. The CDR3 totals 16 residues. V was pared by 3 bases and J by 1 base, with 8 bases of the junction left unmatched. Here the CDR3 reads CASSFTGQPYNYGYTF. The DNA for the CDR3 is TGTGCCAGCAGTTTTACGGGACAGCCCTATAACTATGGCTACACCTTC.

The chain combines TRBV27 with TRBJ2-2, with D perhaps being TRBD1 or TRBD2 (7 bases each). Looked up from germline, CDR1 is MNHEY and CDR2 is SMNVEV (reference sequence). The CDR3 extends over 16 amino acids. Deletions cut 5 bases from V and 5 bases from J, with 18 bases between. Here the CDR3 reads CASSIKTGRGTGELFF. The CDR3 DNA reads TGTGCCAGCAGTATTAAGACAGGGAGGGGAACCGGGGAGCTGTTTTTT.